Each of the 15 T cell receptor beta chains below was sequenced from the same sample in a study of blood T cell repertoires in COVID-19. Assay: immunoSEQ multiplex PCR; the TCRdb copy retains only in-frame clones and omits some. The data show around 230,000 clones, about 86% seen once. Sequencing was carried out using PBMCs or T cells enriched from blood (not recorded which). The receptor set was obtained from a woman between 35 and 50 years old with acute COVID-19.

The sample holds one count of this clone. The J gene is TRBJ1-3, the V gene TRBV11-2; no clear D gene. CDR1 and CDR2 (germline): SGHAT, FQNNGV. The CDR3 spans 13 residues. Trimming left V 5 bases short and J 2 bases short, with 7 bases between. The CDR3 loop reads CASSLRAGNTIYF. CDR3 nucleotide sequence: TGTGCCAGCAGCCTGAGGGCTGGAAACACCATATATTTT.

The chain couples TRBV19 to TRBJ2-7; D is unclear. This CDR3 contains 14 residues. Germline V gives CDR1 LNHDA, CDR2 SQIVND (reference sequence). With 2 bases removed from V and 3 bases from J, the gap between germline ends came to 11 bases. CDR3 nucleotides: TGTGCCAGTAGTATACGTTTAACTCTCTACGAGCAGTACTTC. Protein product: CASSIRLTLYEQYF.

CDR3: CASKRGVNQPQHF. CDR3 in DNA: TGTGCCAGCAAGCGAGGTGTTAATCAGCCCCAGCATTTT. The chain recombines TRBV6-5 with TRBJ1-5, with D hard to call. This CDR3 has 13 residues. CDR1 MNHEY and CDR2 SVGAGI come from the germline V gene. V lost 7 bases and J lost 4, with 11 bases in between.

The chain recombines TRBV4-1 with TRBJ1-1, with D tentatively TRBD1 (6 bases). V lost 2 bases and J 4 bases, leaving 14 bases between the germline ends. Germline CDR1 and CDR2: MGHRA and YSYEKL. CDR3 length equals 15 residues. CDR3 amino acids: CASSQNPTGITEAFF. The CDR3, as DNA: TGCGCCAGCAGCCAAAACCCCACAGGGATCACTGAAGCTTTCTTT.

The V gene is TRBV6-2 or TRBV6-3, the J gene TRBJ2-5; 12 positions match TRBD1. Germline trimming cut 5 bases from V and 4 bases from J; bases unmatched to any gene: 5. From germline, CDR1 is MNHEY and CDR2 SVGEGT. CDR3 length: 15 residues. CDR3 coding DNA: TGTGCCAGCAGTAAGGGGACAGGGGGCGCAGAGACCCAGTACTTC. It is translated as CASSKGTGGAETQYF.

V is TRBV7-9 and J is TRBJ2-7; D ambiguous. The CDR3 has 13 residues. V lost 1 base and J lost 2, with 6 bases in between. Per germline, CDR1 SEHNR and CDR2 FQNEAQ (reference sequence). The DNA of the CDR3 is TGTGCCAGCAGCTTAGACTTCCCCTACGAGCAGTACTTC. Its translation: CASSLDFPYEQYF.

The V call is TRBV28, the J call TRBJ2-4, with D perhaps TRBD1 (6 bases). Trimming removed 4 bases at V and 6 bases at J, with 7 bases between. In germline, CDR1 is MDHEN, CDR2 SYDVKM. The CDR3 spans 12 residues. As DNA, the CDR3 is TGTGCCAGCAGTTCACAGGGAAACATTCAGTACTTC. Amino acid sequence: CASSSQGNIQYF.

The chain couples TRBV6-2 or TRBV6-3 to TRBJ1-2; 7 bases are a match to TRBD1. CDR3 length equals 14 residues. CDR1 and CDR2 (germline): MNHEY, SVGEGT. V shed 5 bases and J 3 bases; nucleotides not matched to a gene: 6. Here the CDR3 DNA reads TGTGCCAGCAGTGGGGACAGTTGGGACTATGGCTACACCTTC. Its protein product is CASSGDSWDYGYTF.

This chain joins TRBV12-3 or TRBV12-4 and TRBJ2-1; D not certain. The CDR3 has 12 amino acids. V lost 4 bases and J lost 9, with 10 bases in between. CDR3 sequence (DNA): TGTGCCAGCAGTTCGTTCACAATTGAGCAGTTCTTC. Translation: CASSSFTIEQFF.

The rearrangement joins TRBV4-1 to TRBJ1-2; D ambiguous. The V end lost 0 bases, the J end lost 3 bases, and 11 bases lay between the germline ends. The germline CDR1 and CDR2 sequences are MGHRA and YSYEKL. This CDR3 region has 15 residues. The CDR3 region is CASSQDSAGYYGYTF. The CDR3 DNA reads as TGCGCCAGCAGCCAAGATTCGGCAGGATACTATGGCTACACCTTC.

This clone was observed once. The chain joins TRBV5-4 to TRBJ1-1, with a possible D match to TRBD1 (5 bases). This CDR3 is built from 14 residues. CDR1 and CDR2 (germline): SGHNT, YYREEE (reference sequence). The V end lost 0 bases, the J end lost 5 bases, and 11 bases lay between the germline ends. CDR3 amino acids: CASSLGQGQTEAFF. Written as DNA, the CDR3 is TGTGCCAGCAGCTTGGGGCAGGGCCAGACTGAAGCTTTCTTT. The variable domain in full, with the rest retrieved from reference TRBV5-4 and TRBJ1-1, is ETGVTQSPTHLIKTRGQQVTLRCSSQSGHNTVSWYQQALGQGPQFIFQYYREEENGRGNFPPRFSGLQFPNYSSELNVNALELDDSALYLCASSLGQGQTEAFFGQGTRLTVV.

The genes are TRBV6-5 and TRBJ2-2; 7 nucleotides agree with TRBD2. This CDR3 region has 16 residues. The V gene end was trimmed by 4 bases and the J gene end by 3 bases; junction bases not matched to a gene: 8. Germline CDR1 and CDR2: MNHEY and SVGAGI. CDR3 amino acids: CASSFASGTDTGELFF. The CDR3 nucleotides read TGTGCCAGCAGTTTCGCCAGCGGGACTGACACCGGGGAGCTGTTTTTT.

The V call is TRBV28, the J call TRBJ2-1; no definite D call. Trimming shortened V by 4 bases and J by 0 bases, and 13 bases separated the two germline ends. From germline, CDR1 is MDHEN and CDR2 SYDVKM. The CDR3 is 16 residues long. The CDR3 loop reads CASSSAVPSSYNEQFF. CDR3 bases: TGTGCCAGCAGTTCGGCGGTCCCGAGCTCCTACAATGAGCAGTTCTTC.

The table lists this clone with a count of one. The rearrangement joins TRBV19 to TRBJ2-7; D might be TRBD2 (6 bases). V was cut by 5 bases and J by 3 bases, with 11 bases left in between. CDR3 length equals 13 residues. Per the germline V gene, CDR1 is LNHDA and CDR2 is SQIVND (reference sequence). CDR3 nucleotides: TGTGCCAGTAGTGGCGGGATGGGCTACGAGCAGTACTTC. Its translation is CASSGGMGYEQYF.

The chain has TRBV5-1 and TRBJ2-7; tentative D call: TRBD1 (6 bases). Between the trimmed V and J ends, which lost 2 bases and 4 bases, there was a span of 22 bases. The germline CDR1 and CDR2 sequences are SGHRS and YFSETQ. This CDR3 is 17 amino acids long. CDR3 in DNA: TGCGCCAGCAGCTTATCAAACAGGGATATCCTACCTTACGAGCAGTACTTC. Amino acids: CASSLSNRDILPYEQYF.